Below, 28 T cell receptor beta chains from the same sample are listed, as sequenced in a study of cytomegalovirus exposure and HLA in healthy donors. 60 Vbeta and 13 Jbeta primers were used in PCR. Libraries were prepared by immunoSEQ multiplex PCR; TCRdb keeps only in-frame clonotypes and omits some of them. Among 100,000 to 150,000 clones, 78% were seen once, and the ten largest hold about a tenth. Sequencing input: PBMCs. These receptors were taken from a man between 25 and 39 years old in good health and CMV-seropositive.

The chain is built from TRBV11-2 and TRBJ2-7; 11 bases line up with TRBD1. The germline V gene encodes CDR1 SGHAT and CDR2 FQNNGV. This CDR3 is 15 amino acids long. V lost 1 base and J lost 6; bases outside the gene matches: 5. The CDR3 DNA reads TGTGCCAGCAGCTTAGTAGGGACAGGGGGTTTCGAGCAGTACTTC. It specifies CASSLVGTGGFEQYF.

The chain has TRBV5-6 and TRBJ2-1, with TRBD2 identical over 11 bases. The CDR3 consists of 16 residues. V trimming: 1 base; J trimming: 5 bases; junction bases outside the gene matches: 5. The germline V gene encodes CDR1 SGHDT and CDR2 YYEEEE. DNA of the CDR3: TGTGCCAGCAGCTTGCCGGGACTAGCGGACCACAATGAGCAGTTCTTC. Protein sequence: CASSLPGLADHNEQFF.

This sequence joins TRBV5-1 and TRBJ2-7; 7 bases align to TRBD1. The CDR3 contains 13 residues. The J segment lost 5 bases and the V segment lost 4 bases, leaving 6 bases of the junction unmatched. Germline CDR1 is SGHRS and CDR2 is YFSETQ. The CDR3 DNA reads TGCGCCAGCAGCACCCGGGACAGCAACGAGCAGTACTTC. Its translation: CASSTRDSNEQYF. The full variable domain, in which reference TRBV5-1 and TRBJ2-7 provide the parts outside the CDR3, is KAGVTQTPRYLIKTRGQQVTLSCSPISGHRSVSWYQQTPGQGLQFLFEYFSETQRNKGNFPGRFSGRQFSNSRSEMNVSTLELGDSALYLCASSTRDSNEQYFGPGTRLTVT.

V usage is TRBV5-6 and J usage is TRBJ2-7; D may be TRBD2 (5 bases). There are 13 residues in the CDR3. CDR1 is SGHDT and CDR2 is YYEEEE in the germline V gene. Trimming left V 2 bases short and J 4 bases short, with 10 bases between. The CDR3 spells CASSFFSGYEQYF. CDR3 DNA: TGTGCCAGCAGCTTTTTTTCGGGGTACGAGCAGTACTTC.

The gene calls are TRBV27 and TRBJ1-1, with D possibly being TRBD1 (5 bases). The CDR3 consists of 15 residues. Trimming removed 8 bases from V and 1 base from J, with 17 bases in between. The germline V gene has CDR1 MNHEY and CDR2 SMNVEV (reference sequence). The CDR3 nucleotides are TGTGCCAGCCAACCCCTTCAGGGTACGAACACTGAAGCTTTCTTT. The encoded protein is CASQPLQGTNTEAFF.

This clone has only a few counts. The chain is built from TRBV19 and TRBJ1-1, with D tentatively TRBD1 (5 bases). Trimming left V 2 bases short and J 8 bases short, with 18 bases between. This CDR3 contains 15 residues. From germline, CDR1 is LNHDA and CDR2 SQIVND (reference sequence). The CDR3 sequence: CASSIRLGALTEAFF. CDR3 nucleotides: TGTGCCAGTAGTATACGCCTAGGGGCCCTGACCGAAGCTTTCTTT. Looking up the rest from reference TRBV19 and TRBJ1-1 gives the full variable domain: DGGITQSPKYLFRKEGQNVTLSCEQNLNHDAMYWYRQDPGQGLRLIYYSQIVNDFQKGDIAEGYSVSREKKESFPLTVTSAQKNPTAFYLCASSIRLGALTEAFFGQGTRLTVV.

The chain is built from TRBV5-6 and TRBJ1-4; D remains ambiguous. CDR3 size: 14 residues. Trimming left V 6 bases short and J 3 bases short, with 12 bases between. Per the germline V gene, CDR1 is SGHDT and CDR2 is YYEEEE. The CDR3 coding sequence is TGTGCCAGCACAAGAGGAAACCCTAATGAAAAACTGTTTTTT. This codes for CASTRGNPNEKLFF.

This chain links TRBV29-1 with TRBJ2-7, with 9 bases matching TRBD1. The junction had 9 bases not matched to a gene; V was cut back by 6 bases and J by 0 bases. This CDR3 contains 15 residues. Per the germline V gene, CDR1 is SQVTM and CDR2 is ANQGSEA. The CDR3 is CSVYDGTGSSYEQYF. The CDR3 coding sequence is TGCAGCGTCTATGACGGGACAGGGAGCTCCTACGAGCAGTACTTC.

The V call is TRBV30, the J call TRBJ1-1; D gene uncertain. Germline V CDR1 and CDR2: GTSNPN, SVGIG (reference sequence). The CDR3 has 14 amino acids. Trimming removed 3 bases from V and 0 bases from J, with 11 bases in between. CDR3 protein: CAWRFGLMNTEAFF. For the CDR3, the DNA is TGTGCCTGGAGATTCGGACTCATGAACACTGAAGCTTTCTTT.

This rearrangement joins TRBV4-3 to TRBJ2-3; 12 nucleotides line up with TRBD2. V shed 0 bases and J 3 bases; nucleotides not matched to a gene: 10. This CDR3 region has 19 residues. In germline, CDR1 is LGHNA, CDR2 YSLEER. CDR3 sequence reads: CASSQDHGTSGRRTDTQYF. The DNA for the CDR3 is TGCGCCAGCAGCCAAGATCATGGCACTAGCGGGAGGAGAACAGATACGCAGTATTTT.

The rearrangement uses TRBV7-2 and TRBJ2-3, with 7 bases that match TRBD2. Trimming cost V 5 bases and J 3 bases; bases outside gene matches: 11. Germline V lookup: CDR1 SGHTA, CDR2 FQGNSA. The CDR3 length is 16 residues. CDR3 DNA sequence: TGTGCCAGCAGCGCGTACCCCGGGAGGCAGACAGATACGCAGTATTTT. As protein: CASSAYPGRQTDTQYF.

This clone was seen only once. J is TRBJ1-3 and V is TRBV30; TRBD1 matches 8 bases. Trimming took 5 bases from V and 4 from J; bases not matched to a gene: 19. Germline V gene lookup returns CDR1 GTSNPN and CDR2 SVGIG (reference sequence). This CDR3 is built from 18 residues. The CDR3: CAWAMSGTGWFSGNTIYF. DNA of the CDR3: TGTGCCTGGGCAATGTCCGGGACAGGTTGGTTTTCGGGAAACACCATATATTTT.

The chain employs TRBV6-1 and TRBJ1-2; D is possibly TRBD1 (5 bases). V gave up 1 base and J gave up 3 bases, with 12 bases separating them. Germline V gene data show CDR1 as MNHNS and CDR2 as SASEGT. The length of the CDR3 is 15 residues. CDR3 DNA: TGTGCCAGCAGTGAAGGGGCAGGGATCCACTATGGCTACACCTTC. This gives the protein CASSEGAGIHYGYTF.

This chain uses TRBV4-2 with TRBJ1-1; tentative D call: TRBD1 (5 bases). The CDR3 loop spans 14 amino acids. Germline V gene sequence: CDR1 LGHNA, CDR2 YNFKEQ. Trimming pared 0 bases from V and 1 base from J, leaving 6 bases between. CDR3 sequence reads: CASSQDRGNTEAFF. The CDR3 nucleotides are TGTGCCAGCAGCCAAGATAGGGGGAACACTGAAGCTTTCTTT.

Only a few counts were recorded for this clone. The chain joins TRBV2 to TRBJ2-5, with 8 positions matching TRBD1. V was clipped by 9 bases and J by 1 base; unmatched bases: 1. The germline CDR1 and CDR2 sequences are SNHLY and FYNNEI. The CDR3 spans 12 residues. CDR3 residues: CASDRGQETQYF. In DNA, the CDR3 is TGTGCCAGTGACAGGGGCCAAGAGACCCAGTACTTC.

On this clone: Sequence at one end of the junction differs from germline and may be a read error. The rearrangement links TRBV7-2 to TRBJ2-5, with D unclear. The CDR3 runs to 15 residues. From germline, CDR1 is SGHTA and CDR2 FQGNSA. The CDR3 region has the DNA TGCGCCAGCAGCCAAGATATTTCTAGTACTGAGACCCAGTACTTC. Protein: CASSQDISSTETQYF.

This clone is a singleton in its sample. The chain couples TRBV5-1 to TRBJ2-4; the D is unclear. V was pared by 7 bases and J by 0 bases, with 20 bases between. Germline-derived CDR1 and CDR2 are SGHRS and YFSETQ. This CDR3 has 17 residues. The CDR3 is CASHPFRRLLAKNIQYF. CDR3 DNA sequence: TGCGCCAGCCATCCTTTTCGACGACTTCTAGCCAAAAACATTCAGTACTTC.

The V call is TRBV4-3, the J call TRBJ1-3, with D uncertain. The CDR3 is 17 residues long. Germline V gene lookup returns CDR1 LGHNA and CDR2 YSLEER. V was pared by 1 base and J by 0 bases, with 13 bases between. The CDR3 loop is CASSQGGIPSSGNTIYF. As DNA, the CDR3 is TGCGCCAGCAGCCAAGGAGGGATACCGAGCTCTGGAAACACCATATATTTT.

The V gene is TRBV15, the J gene TRBJ2-1, with a possible D match to TRBD2 (5 bases). V lost 0 bases and J lost 9, with 6 bases in between. This CDR3 is built from 12 residues. The germline gives CDR1 LNHNV, CDR2 YYDKDF (reference sequence). CDR3: CATSRDAGEQFF. CDR3 DNA: TGTGCCACCAGCAGAGATGCGGGTGAGCAGTTCTTC.

The chain is built from TRBV27 and TRBJ1-2; a possible D gene is TRBD1 (5 bases). The CDR3 loop spans 11 amino acids. Trimming shortened V by 8 bases and J by 8 bases, and 12 bases separated the two germline ends. CDR1 MNHEY and CDR2 SMNVEV come from the germline V gene (reference sequence). The CDR3: CASGGGGGYTF. CDR3 DNA sequence: TGTGCCAGCGGGGGGGGTGGCGGCTACACCTTC.

The chain combines TRBV7-3 with TRBJ2-1; no clear D gene. Germline lookup yields CDR1 SGHTA and CDR2 FQGTGA. The CDR3 is 14 amino acids. V lost 6 bases to trimming and J lost 5 bases, with 14 bases between them. CDR3 nucleotide sequence: TGTGCCAGCAGTTCCAATCCCACAGACAATGAGCAGTTCTTC. Its protein product is CASSSNPTDNEQFF.

This clone has only one observation. J is TRBJ2-3 and V is TRBV2; 12 bases fit TRBD2. The CDR3 is 16 amino acids. Germline V CDR1 and CDR2: SNHLY, FYNNEI. J gave up 14 bases and V 3 bases, and 15 bases lay outside the gene matches. CDR3: CASSDVLIGLAGTWYF. CDR3 sequence (DNA): TGTGCCAGCAGTGATGTTTTGATCGGACTAGCGGGAACATGGTATTTT.

This sequence joins TRBV4-3 and TRBJ2-1; TRBD2 matches 11 bases. From germline, CDR1 is LGHNA and CDR2 YSLEER. V was clipped by 3 bases and J by 7 bases; unmatched bases: 8. The CDR3 runs to 16 residues. This CDR3 reads CASSQLLAGAPNEQFF. The CDR3 DNA reads TGCGCCAGCAGCCAGCTACTAGCGGGGGCGCCGAATGAGCAGTTCTTC.

This clone was seen more than once but under ten times. Here the CDR3 reads CASSLFRGQGAVEQYF. The CDR3 DNA sequence: TGTGCCAGCAGTTTATTCCGGGGACAGGGGGCCGTCGAGCAGTACTTC. The J gene is TRBJ2-7, the V gene TRBV27, with TRBD1 matching over 12 bases. The J segment lost 6 bases and the V segment lost 1 base, leaving 7 bases of the junction unmatched. This CDR3 has 16 residues. The germline CDR1 and CDR2 sequences are MNHEY and SMNVEV (reference sequence).

V usage is TRBV5-1 and J usage is TRBJ1-1; D remains ambiguous. Trimming removed 0 bases at V and 0 bases at J, with 9 bases between. Germline CDR1 reads SGHRS; CDR2 reads YFSETQ. This CDR3 has 15 residues. The CDR3 sequence is CASSLGVQMNTEAFF. In DNA, the CDR3 is TGCGCCAGCAGCTTGGGTGTCCAAATGAACACTGAAGCTTTCTTT.

This chain joins TRBV20-1 and TRBJ2-7; tentative D call: TRBD2 (5 bases). V lost 6 bases and J 9 bases, leaving 15 bases between the germline ends. Germline CDR1 and CDR2: DFQATT and SNEGSKA (reference sequence). This CDR3 is built from 11 residues. This chain's CDR3 is CSALNHRGQYF. CDR3 DNA sequence: TGCAGTGCGTTAAACCACCGGGGGCAGTACTTC.

This sequence joins TRBV21-1 and TRBJ1-4; the D call of TRBD1 is as the table states it, not checked on the DNA. TRBV21-1 is assigned pseudogene status. This CDR3 has 15 amino acids. For the CDR3, the DNA is TGTGCCAGCAGCCCCCGACAGTCAACTAATGAAAAACTGTTTTTT. Encoded protein: CASSPRQSTNEKLFF.

The J gene is TRBJ2-1, the V gene TRBV7-2; 9 positions match TRBD2. Losses at the gene ends were 4 bases for V and 8 bases for J; bases not matched to a gene: 9. Germline V gene data show CDR1 as SGHTA and CDR2 as FQGNSA. The CDR3 length is 15 residues. CDR3 in DNA: TGTGCCAGCAGCTCAATAGCGGGAGTTGACTATGAGCAGTTCTTC. It is translated as CASSSIAGVDYEQFF. The complete variable domain, with remaining parts taken from reference TRBV7-2 and TRBJ2-1, reads GAGVSQSPSNKVTEKGKDVELRCDPISGHTALYWYRQSLGQGLEFLIYFQGNSAPDKSGLPSDRFSAERTGGSVSTLTIQRTQQEDSAVYLCASSSIAGVDYEQFFGPGTRLTVL.